The 13 T cell receptor beta chains below all came from one sample that was sequenced in a study of CD8 T cells in ankylosing spondylitis. Study results and limitations: What appeared characteristic of ankylosing spondylitis blood was a TCR beta motif of about eight highly homologous variants.

For these receptors, no antigen is known. TCRdb processed the 5' RACE reads anew with MiXCR; each CDR3 protein has one entry. The repertoire includes approximately 150,000 distinct CDR3 sequences, approximately 17% of them detected once, and approximately 30% sits in the top ten. Sequencing was performed on blood, either unsorted or a sorted T cell fraction (not recorded which). These receptors all come from a male donor with ankylosing spondylitis.

The table lists this clonotype with many counts. This chain connects TRBV3-1 to TRBJ2-7; no firm D call. V was pared by 1 base and J by 4 bases, with 5 bases between. This CDR3 has 12 amino acids. Germline loops: CDR1 LGHDT, CDR2 YNNKEL (reference sequence). This CDR3 is CASSQVTYEQYF. In DNA form, the CDR3 reads TGTGCCAGCAGCCAAGTGACTTACGAGCAGTACTTC.

The CDR3 loop is CASSAVDGTDTQYF. The CDR3 nucleotides read TGTGCCAGCAGCGCCGTAGACGGGACAGATACGCAGTATTTT. The chain recombines TRBV9 with TRBJ2-3; D not certain. Germline V CDR1 and CDR2: SGDLS, YYNGEE. The ends were cut back, 3 bases at V and 3 bases at J, with 11 bases in the middle. This CDR3 has 14 residues.

This rearrangement joins TRBV5-1 to TRBJ2-7, with D possibly matching TRBD1 (6 bases). Germline loops: CDR1 SGHRS, CDR2 YFSETQ. This CDR3 is built from 13 residues. Trimming left V 3 bases short and J 2 bases short, with 9 bases between. The CDR3 DNA reads as TGCGCCAGCAGCTCGGACAGCCCCTACGAGCAGTACTTC. Translated: CASSSDSPYEQYF. Drawing the rest from reference TRBV5-1 and TRBJ2-7, the complete variable domain is KAGVTQTPRYLIKTRGQQVTLSCSPISGHRSVSWYQQTPGQGLQFLFEYFSETQRNKGNFPGRFSGRQFSNSRSEMNVSTLELGDSALYLCASSSDSPYEQYFGPGTRLTVT.

V gene TRBV12-3 or TRBV12-4 combines with J gene TRBJ2-3, with D perhaps TRBD2 (5 bases). There are 15 residues in the CDR3. Trimming shortened V by 3 bases and J by 6 bases, and 16 bases separated the two germline ends. Here the CDR3 reads CASSFNGMSTDTQYF. For the CDR3, the DNA is TGTGCCAGCAGTTTTAACGGGATGAGTACCGATACGCAGTATTTT.

This clonotype was observed a handful of times. The rearrangement uses TRBV20-1 and TRBJ2-3, with TRBD2 matching 9 bases. Germline CDR1 is DFQATT and CDR2 is SNEGSKA (reference sequence). This CDR3 has 13 amino acids. CDR3 loop: CRLTSGLTDTQYF. CDR3 DNA: TGCAGGCTTACTAGCGGGCTCACAGATACGCAGTATTTT.

This clonotype has a count of ten or more. The DNA for the CDR3 is TGCGCCAGCAGCTCAGAGACCAGCGGGAGAAACACCGGGGAGCTGTTTTTT. The encoded protein is CASSSETSGRNTGELFF. The chain is built from TRBV4-1 and TRBJ2-2; TRBD2 matches 8 bases. The germline CDR1 and CDR2 sequences are MGHRA and YSYEKL. This CDR3 comprises 17 residues. J was trimmed by 2 bases and V by 5 bases; bases with no gene match: 10.

The chain links TRBV20-1 to TRBJ1-1; the D gene is possibly TRBD1 (5 bases). Per germline, CDR1 DFQATT and CDR2 SNEGSKA (reference sequence). V was shortened by 6 bases and J by 0 bases, with 20 bases between the two germline ends. This CDR3 has 16 amino acids. DNA of the CDR3: TGCAGTGCGCGACGGGGGAAAGGGGCGGTGAACACTGAAGCTTTCTTT. This codes for CSARRGKGAVNTEAFF.

This clonotype was picked up many times. The chain links TRBV10-3 to TRBJ2-2, with TRBD2 identical over 9 bases. This CDR3 spans 18 amino acids. The germline V gene encodes CDR1 ENHRY and CDR2 SYGVKD. The junction had 12 bases not matched to a gene; V was cut back by 4 bases and J by 3 bases. The CDR3 DNA follows: TGTGCCATCAGTGGTTGGTCAACTAGCGGGCTCTACACCGGGGAGCTGTTTTTT. Residues: CAISGWSTSGLYTGELFF.

This clonotype was detected a few times. V and J are TRBV4-1 and TRBJ2-1; D unclear. Germline CDR1 MGHRA, CDR2 YSYEKL. The CDR3 has 13 residues. Trimming took 3 bases from V and 7 from J, leaving 10 bases between them. The CDR3 DNA sequence: TGCGCCAGCAGCCACGGATTAAGGAATGAGCAGTTCTTC. It specifies CASSHGLRNEQFF.

This clonotype was counted between two and nine times. The chain carries TRBV4-1 and TRBJ1-5; no clear D. Germline lookup yields CDR1 MGHRA and CDR2 YSYEKL. This CDR3 region has 16 residues. Between the trimmed V and J ends, which lost 0 bases and 3 bases, there was a span of 12 bases. The CDR3 DNA follows: TGCGCCAGCAGCCAAGATTTACATCCGTACAATCAGCCCCAGCATTTT. This sequence encodes CASSQDLHPYNQPQHF.

There are a few counts of this clonotype. The chain uses TRBV27 and TRBJ2-1, with D hard to call. Germline loops: CDR1 MNHEY, CDR2 SMNVEV (reference sequence). V lost 4 bases and J lost 3, with 4 bases in between. The CDR3 loop spans 12 amino acids. CDR3 nucleotide sequence: TGTGCCAGCAGTTCGGACTACAATGAGCAGTTCTTC. Encoded protein: CASSSDYNEQFF.

The J gene is TRBJ2-1, the V gene TRBV7-8; no firm D call. The CDR3 has 13 amino acids. Trimming left V 7 bases short and J 10 bases short, with 17 bases between. Germline CDR1 reads SGHVS; CDR2 reads FQNEAQ. The CDR3 DNA sequence: TGTGCCAGCACCACGGCAGGATCCGGCGAGCAGTTCTTC. Translated: CASTTAGSGEQFF.

This clonotype appeared a few times. The genes are TRBV7-8 and TRBJ2-5, with 7 nucleotides matching TRBD1. In germline, CDR1 is SGHVS, CDR2 FQNEAQ. The CDR3 totals 16 residues. V was clipped by 1 base and J by 5 bases; unmatched bases: 10. CDR3 coding DNA: TGTGCCAGCAGCTTAGTGGGACAGTTTCAAGGGGAGACCCAGTACTTC. Translating gives CASSLVGQFQGETQYF.